The 11 T cell receptor beta chains below all came from one sample that was sequenced in a study of blood T cells in healthy people across ages. With a J-beta primer mix and a sample-barcoded 5' primer, a second PCR ran roughly 6 to 11 cycles. TCRdb used MiXCR to reprocess the 5' RACE reads, holding one entry per CDR3 protein. The profile shows about 1,000,000 distinct CDR3 sequences, less than 50% of them singletons. Sequences were obtained from blood. The receptors were sampled from a woman aged 55-69 years in good health.

This clonotype was counted a few times. The chain is built from TRBV10-3 and TRBJ2-1, with no clear D. This CDR3 region has 11 residues. The germline V gene has CDR1 ENHRY and CDR2 SYGVKD. Deletions cut 5 bases from V and 5 bases from J, with 4 bases between. The CDR3 DNA reads as TGTGCCATCAGTTCTCACAATGAGCAGTTCTTC. Its translation is CAISSHNEQFF.

The V gene is TRBV29-1, the J gene TRBJ2-7; 9 nucleotides line up with TRBD1. The J call may be faulty, since TRBJ2-4 better matches the DNA end. This CDR3 has 12 residues. The germline gives CDR1 SQVTM, CDR2 ANQGSEA. The CDR3, as DNA: TGCACCGCAGTAACAGGGGGCGGCATTCAGTACTTC. Protein product: CTAVTGGGIQYF.

The chain combines TRBV6-5 with TRBJ2-7; 8 bases are shared with TRBD1. V was clipped by 2 bases and J by 7 bases; unmatched bases: 7. This CDR3 comprises 14 residues. Germline CDR1 and CDR2: MNHEY and SVGAGI. CDR3 nucleotide sequence: TGTGCCAGCAGTTACGGGGGACAGGAAGGGGAGCAGTACTTC. It yields the protein CASSYGGQEGEQYF.

This clonotype was seen a few times. CDR3 sequence reads: CASSPDNQPQHF. The CDR3, as DNA: TGTGCCAGCTCACCTGATAATCAGCCCCAGCATTTT. V gene TRBV18 combines with J gene TRBJ1-5; no reliable D call. Trimming stripped 3 bases from V and 4 bases from J, with 4 bases between. Germline loops: CDR1 KGHSH, CDR2 LQKENI. This CDR3 contains 12 residues.

This clonotype was detected only a few times. The chain carries TRBV15 and TRBJ2-4; D remains unclear. V was cut by 4 bases and J by 0 bases, with 7 bases left in between. The CDR3 contains 14 residues. Germline CDR1 reads LNHNV; CDR2 reads YYDKDF (reference sequence). CDR3 amino acids: CATSNPLAKNIQYF. As DNA, the CDR3 is TGTGCCACCAGCAACCCGCTAGCCAAAAACATTCAGTACTTC.

This clonotype showed up just a few times. The chain couples TRBV20-1 to TRBJ2-1; no firm D call. V lost 6 bases and J lost 4, with 10 bases in between. There are 12 residues in the CDR3. Germline lookup yields CDR1 DFQATT and CDR2 SNEGSKA (reference sequence). CDR3 sequence: CSAHSQYNEQFF. The CDR3 DNA follows: TGCAGTGCCCATTCTCAGTACAATGAGCAGTTCTTC.

The V and J genes are TRBV27 and TRBJ1-6, with no clear D. There are 14 residues in the CDR3. Germline V gene data show CDR1 as MNHEY and CDR2 as SMNVEV (reference sequence). V was pared by 1 base and J by 5 bases, with 6 bases between. The DNA of the CDR3 is TGTGCCAGCAGTTTATGGGAGAATAATTCACCCCTCCACTTT. Its protein is CASSLWENNSPLHF.

The J gene is TRBJ2-5, the V gene TRBV4-1; 8 bases are shared with TRBD1. Germline CDR1 MGHRA, CDR2 YSYEKL. The CDR3 spans 19 residues. V lost 3 bases to trimming and J lost 2 bases; unmatched junction nucleotides: 17. The CDR3 region is CASSHPDRGTGVPQETQYF. CDR3 nucleotides: TGCGCCAGCAGCCACCCAGACCGTGGGACAGGCGTCCCTCAAGAGACCCAGTACTTC.

The chain uses TRBV5-1 and TRBJ2-4, with TRBD2 as a possible D gene (6 bases). Gene TRBJ2-7 matches the end of the DNA better, so the J call may be wrong. Per the germline V gene, CDR1 is SGHRS and CDR2 is YFSETQ. The CDR3 runs to 15 residues. The CDR3 DNA is TGCGCCAGCAGCTTGTTCCCTAGCGCTGTCTACGAGCAGTACTTC. It encodes CASSLFPSAVYEQYF.

The chain employs TRBV5-6 and TRBJ2-1; 7 nucleotides match TRBD1. With 3 bases clipped from V and 5 bases from J, the junction kept 8 bases outside the gene matches. The CDR3 runs to 15 residues. Per germline, CDR1 SGHDT and CDR2 YYEEEE. CDR3: CASSSDRDRDNEQFF. DNA for the CDR3: TGTGCCAGCAGCTCCGACAGGGATCGCGACAATGAGCAGTTCTTC.

This clonotype was seen a few times. A read error may explain this, as a much larger clone is one base away. The chain recombines TRBV7-2 with TRBJ2-5; 8 nucleotides line up with TRBD2. The DNA end lines up better with TRBJ2-7; the J call may be wrong. This CDR3 is 14 amino acids long. Germline V gene sequence: CDR1 SGHTA, CDR2 FQGNSA. The CDR3 DNA follows: TGTGCCAGCAGCGCCAGCGGGGGTACCTACGAGCAGTACTTC. As protein: CASSASGGTYEQYF.